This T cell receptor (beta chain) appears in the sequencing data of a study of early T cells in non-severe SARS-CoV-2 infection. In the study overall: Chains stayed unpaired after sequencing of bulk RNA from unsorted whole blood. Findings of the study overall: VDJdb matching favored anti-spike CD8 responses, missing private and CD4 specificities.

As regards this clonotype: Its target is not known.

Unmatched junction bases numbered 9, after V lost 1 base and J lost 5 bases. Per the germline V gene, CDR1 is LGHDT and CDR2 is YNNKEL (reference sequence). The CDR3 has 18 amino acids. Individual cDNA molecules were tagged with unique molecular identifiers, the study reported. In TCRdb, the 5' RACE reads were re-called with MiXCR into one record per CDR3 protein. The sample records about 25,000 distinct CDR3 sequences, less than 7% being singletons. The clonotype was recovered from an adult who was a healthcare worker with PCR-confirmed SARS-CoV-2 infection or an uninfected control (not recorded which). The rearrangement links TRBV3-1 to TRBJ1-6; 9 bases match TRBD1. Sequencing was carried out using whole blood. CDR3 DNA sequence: TGTGCCAGCAGCCAAGGGGGGCGGACAGGGGCCAATAATTCACCCCTCCACTTT. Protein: CASSQGGRTGANNSPLHF.